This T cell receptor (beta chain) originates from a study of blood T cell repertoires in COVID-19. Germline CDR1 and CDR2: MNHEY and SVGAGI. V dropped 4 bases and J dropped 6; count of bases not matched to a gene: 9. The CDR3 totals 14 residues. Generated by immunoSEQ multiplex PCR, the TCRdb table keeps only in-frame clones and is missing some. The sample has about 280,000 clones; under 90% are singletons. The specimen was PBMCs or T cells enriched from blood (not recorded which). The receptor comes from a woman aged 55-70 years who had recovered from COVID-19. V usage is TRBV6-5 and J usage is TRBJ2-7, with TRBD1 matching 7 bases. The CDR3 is CASSSRDSQSEQYF. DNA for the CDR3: TGTGCCAGCAGTTCCCGGGACAGTCAATCCGAGCAGTACTTC.